What follows are 2 T cell receptor beta chains derived from one specimen sequenced in a study of beta chain features in type 1 diabetes. Study-wide findings and caveats: Type 1 diabetes patients showed a moderate but significant shortening of TCRB CDR3s in all four CD4+ subsets.

Their target antigens are unknown. Expressed TCRB transcripts were sequenced, since all the RNA that had been isolated was reverse transcribed. TCRdb's copy holds only in-frame clones and misses some; the assay was immunoSEQ multiplex PCR. The sample yields under 300,000 clones, around 22% seen once. Material: naive CD4+ T cells from blood. The source of these receptors is a woman aged 30 to 39 with type 1 diabetes.

This clone was seen more than once but under ten times. The chain carries TRBV2 and TRBJ1-2; no clear D gene. Trimming took off 2 bases at V and 6 bases at J, with 16 bases between the two ends. There are 15 residues in the CDR3. Germline CDR1 is SNHLY and CDR2 is FYNNEI. The CDR3 region is CASSERQAGGDGYTF. The DNA of the CDR3 is TGTGCCAGCAGTGAAAGGCAGGCCGGCGGGGATGGCTACACCTTC.

The chain is built from TRBV18 and TRBJ2-7; 12 bases line up with TRBD1. V was pared by 3 bases and J by 6 bases, with 6 bases of the junction left unmatched. The CDR3 is 15 amino acids. Germline lookup yields CDR1 KGHSH and CDR2 LQKENI. The CDR3 sequence is CASSPLGQGASEQYF. The CDR3 coding sequence is TGTGCCAGCTCACCCTTGGGACAGGGGGCATCCGAGCAGTACTTC. Using reference TRBV18 and TRBJ2-7 for the parts outside the CDR3, the full variable domain is NAGVMQNPRHLVRRRGQEARLRCSPMKGHSHVYWYRQLPEEGLKFMVYLQKENIIDESGMPKERFSAEFPKEGPSILRIQQVVRGDSAAYFCASSPLGQGASEQYFGPGTRLTVT.